The T cell receptor beta chain described here comes from a study of regulatory T cells in long-lasting Graves disease. CDR1 and CDR2 (germline): MDHEN, SYDVKM. V gave up 6 bases and J gave up 0 bases; unmatched junction bases: 11. CDR3 length: 16 residues. Construction of TCR beta libraries relied on iRepertoire HTBI primers and on Arm-PCR targeting CDR3 regions. TCRdb passed the multiplex PCR reads through MiXCR, listing each CDR3 protein once. The table records hundreds of thousands of distinct CDR3 sequences, under 25% of them present only once. The time point was: persistent/refractory GD, antithyroid drugs over 5 years with positive TRAb. The TCR library used RNA extracted from PBMCs. Diagnoses of Graves' disease were made by American Thyroid Association guidelines. Points from the study as a whole: New patients shared more than 750 public clonotypes, fewer than the approximately 2,500 shared by persistent patients. TRBV28, TRBJ1-2 and TRBJ2-5 were favored in persistent disease.

Notes on this clonotype: What it binds is not known.

This receptor was identified in a female donor with Graves disease. The genes are TRBV28 and TRBJ2-7; 7 bases are shared with TRBD1. Sequences were derived from peripheral blood mononuclear cells (PBMCs), sampled when the disease was refractory, from a patient treated with antithyroid drugs. CDR3 DNA sequence: TGTGCCAGCAGGCATCCCGGGACAGTCTACTCCTACGAGCAGTACTTC. Translation gives CASRHPGTVYSYEQYF. Looking up the rest from reference TRBV28 and TRBJ2-7 gives the full variable domain: DVKVTQSSRYLVKRTGEKVFLECVQDMDHENMFWYRQDPGLGLRLIYFSYDVKMKEKGDIPEGYSVSREKKERFSLILESASTNQTSMYLCASRHPGTVYSYEQYFGPGTRLTVT.